The clone carrying this T cell receptor (beta chain) was counted at least ten times. Antigen unknown. The sample originates from a study of CD8 T cells in ankylosing spondylitis. Study-wide results and limits: Ankylosing spondylitis blood appeared to carry a characteristic TCR beta motif of several highly homologous variants. From matched ankylosing spondylitis synovial fluid, disease-linked clones were reportedly recovered at significantly enriched levels.

Germline V lookup: CDR1 ENHRY, CDR2 SYGVKD. V dropped 4 bases and J dropped 0; count of bases not matched to a gene: 3. CDR3 length: 15 amino acids. TCRdb re-called the 5' RACE reads through MiXCR, storing one row per CDR3 protein. The sample lists 450,000 to 550,000 distinct CDR3 sequences; about 5% were seen once. This chain joins TRBV10-3 and TRBJ2-3, with 8 bases aligning to TRBD2. The sequence was obtained from a male donor with ankylosing spondylitis. The sample comprised blood, either unsorted or a sorted T cell fraction (not recorded which). The CDR3 loop reads CAISVLAASTDTQYF. CDR3 coding DNA: TGTGCCATCAGTGTACTAGCGGCGAGCACAGATACGCAGTATTTT.